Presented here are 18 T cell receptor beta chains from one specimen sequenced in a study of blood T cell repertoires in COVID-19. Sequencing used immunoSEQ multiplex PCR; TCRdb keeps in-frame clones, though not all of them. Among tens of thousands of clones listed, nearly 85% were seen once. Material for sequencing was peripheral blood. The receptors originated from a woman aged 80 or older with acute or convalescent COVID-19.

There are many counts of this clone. CDR3 bases: TGCGCCAGCAGCTTCGCCGGGACTAGGGGGGTATACAATGAGCAGTTCTTC. Translated: CASSFAGTRGVYNEQFF. The rearrangement links TRBV5-1 to TRBJ2-1; 8 nucleotides agree with TRBD2. The ends lost 2 bases at V and 4 bases at J; junction bases unmatched: 11. The CDR3 spans 17 residues. The germline gives CDR1 SGHRS, CDR2 YFSETQ. The variable domain in full, completed from reference TRBV5-1 and TRBJ2-1, reads KAGVTQTPRYLIKTRGQQVTLSCSPISGHRSVSWYQQTPGQGLQFLFEYFSETQRNKGNFPGRFSGRQFSNSRSEMNVSTLELGDSALYLCASSFAGTRGVYNEQFFGPGTRLTVL.

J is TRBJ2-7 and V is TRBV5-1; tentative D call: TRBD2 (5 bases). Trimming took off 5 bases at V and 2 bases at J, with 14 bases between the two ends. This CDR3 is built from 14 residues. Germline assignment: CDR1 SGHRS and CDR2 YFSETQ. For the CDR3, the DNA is TGCGCCAGCAGGCGGGTAGTCTCGGCCTACGAGCAGTACTTC. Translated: CASRRVVSAYEQYF.

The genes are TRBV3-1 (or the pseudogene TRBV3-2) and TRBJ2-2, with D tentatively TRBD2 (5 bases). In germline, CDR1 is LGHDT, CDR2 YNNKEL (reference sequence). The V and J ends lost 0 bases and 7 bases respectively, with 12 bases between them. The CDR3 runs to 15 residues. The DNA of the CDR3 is TGTGCCAGCAGCCAAGATCCGGGCGGGTACGGGGAGCTGTTTTTT. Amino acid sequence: CASSQDPGGYGELFF.

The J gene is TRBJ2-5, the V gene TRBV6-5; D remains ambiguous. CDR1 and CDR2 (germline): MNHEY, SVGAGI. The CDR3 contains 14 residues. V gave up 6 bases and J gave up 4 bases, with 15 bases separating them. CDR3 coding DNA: TGTGCCAGCAGCCCACACCCCCCCCGAGAGACCCAGTACTTC. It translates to CASSPHPPRETQYF.

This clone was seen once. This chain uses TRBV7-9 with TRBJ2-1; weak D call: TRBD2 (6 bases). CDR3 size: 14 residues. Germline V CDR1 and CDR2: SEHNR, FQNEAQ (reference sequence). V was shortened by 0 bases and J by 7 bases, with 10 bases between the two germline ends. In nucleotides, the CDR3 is TGTGCCAGCAGCTTAGCCGGGAGTAGAAATGAGCAGTTCTTC. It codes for CASSLAGSRNEQFF.

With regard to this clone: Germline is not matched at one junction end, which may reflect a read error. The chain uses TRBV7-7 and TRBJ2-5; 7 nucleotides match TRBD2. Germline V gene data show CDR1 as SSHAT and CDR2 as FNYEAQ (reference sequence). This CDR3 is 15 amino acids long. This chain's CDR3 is CASSPGLAGAETQYF. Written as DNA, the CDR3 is TGTGCTAGCAGCCCTGGGTTGGCGGGAGCTGAGACCCAGTACTTC.

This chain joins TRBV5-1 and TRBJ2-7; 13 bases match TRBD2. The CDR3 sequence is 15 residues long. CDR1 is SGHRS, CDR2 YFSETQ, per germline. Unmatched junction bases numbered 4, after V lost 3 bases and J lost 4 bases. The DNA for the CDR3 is TGCGCCAGCAGCTCGGGACTAGCGGGACCGTACGAGCAGTACTTC. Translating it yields CASSSGLAGPYEQYF.

The CDR3 region has the DNA TGTGCCACCAGTGACCCGACCCACGGAGGGAACAGTGAGCAGTTCTTC. As protein: CATSDPTHGGNSEQFF. The rearrangement joins TRBV24-1 to TRBJ2-1; D is perhaps TRBD2 (6 bases). The CDR3 covers 16 residues. V was cut by 4 bases and J by 9 bases, with 21 bases left in between. The germline gives CDR1 KGHDR, CDR2 SFDVKD.

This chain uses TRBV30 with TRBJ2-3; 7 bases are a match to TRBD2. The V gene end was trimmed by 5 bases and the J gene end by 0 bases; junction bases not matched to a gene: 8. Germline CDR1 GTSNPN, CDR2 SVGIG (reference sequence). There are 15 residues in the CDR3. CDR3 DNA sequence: TGTGCCTGGTCCCTCAGCGGGGCTAGCACAGATACGCAGTATTTT. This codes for CAWSLSGASTDTQYF.

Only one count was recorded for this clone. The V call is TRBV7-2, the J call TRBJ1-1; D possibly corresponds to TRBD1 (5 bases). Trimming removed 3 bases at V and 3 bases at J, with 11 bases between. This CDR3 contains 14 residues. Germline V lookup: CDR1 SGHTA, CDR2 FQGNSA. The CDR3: CASSFNDRDTEAFF. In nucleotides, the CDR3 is TGTGCCAGCAGCTTTAACGACAGAGACACTGAAGCTTTCTTT.

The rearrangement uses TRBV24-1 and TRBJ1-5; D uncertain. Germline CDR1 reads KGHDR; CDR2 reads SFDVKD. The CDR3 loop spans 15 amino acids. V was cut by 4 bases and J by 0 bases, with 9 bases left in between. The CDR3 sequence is CATSEGSYSNQPQHF. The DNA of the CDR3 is TGTGCCACCAGTGAGGGCTCCTATAGCAATCAGCCCCAGCATTTT.

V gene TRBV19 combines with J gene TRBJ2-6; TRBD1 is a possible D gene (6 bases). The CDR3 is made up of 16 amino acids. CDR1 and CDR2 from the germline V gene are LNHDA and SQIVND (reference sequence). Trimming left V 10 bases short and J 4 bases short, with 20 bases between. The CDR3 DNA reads TGTGCCACCGACACGACAGGAGCTCTGGGGGCCAACGTCCTGACTTTC. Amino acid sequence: CATDTTGALGANVLTF.

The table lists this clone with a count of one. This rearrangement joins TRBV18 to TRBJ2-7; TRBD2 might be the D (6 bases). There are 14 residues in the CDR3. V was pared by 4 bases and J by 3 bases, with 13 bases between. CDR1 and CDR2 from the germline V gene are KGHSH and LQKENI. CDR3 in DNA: TGTGCCAGCTCACTGAACGGGGGTATCTACGAGCAGTACTTC. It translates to CASSLNGGIYEQYF.

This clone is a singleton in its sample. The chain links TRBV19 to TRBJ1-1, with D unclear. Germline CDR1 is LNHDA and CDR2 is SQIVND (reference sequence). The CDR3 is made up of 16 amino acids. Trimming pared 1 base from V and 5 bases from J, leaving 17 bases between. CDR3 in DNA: TGTGCCAGTAGTATAGGTGGCTTTGGGTTCGGGACTGAAGCTTTCTTT. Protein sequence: CASSIGGFGFGTEAFF.

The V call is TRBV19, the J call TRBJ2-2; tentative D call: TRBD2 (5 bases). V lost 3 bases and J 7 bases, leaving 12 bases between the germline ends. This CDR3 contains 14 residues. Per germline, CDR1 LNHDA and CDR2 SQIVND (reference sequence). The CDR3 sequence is CASSIRGLGGELFF. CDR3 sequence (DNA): TGTGCCAGTAGTATCAGAGGGTTGGGCGGGGAGCTGTTTTTT. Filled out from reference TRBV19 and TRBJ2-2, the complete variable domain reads DGGITQSPKYLFRKEGQNVTLSCEQNLNHDAMYWYRQDPGQGLRLIYYSQIVNDFQKGDIAEGYSVSREKKESFPLTVTSAQKNPTAFYLCASSIRGLGGELFFGEGSRLTVL.

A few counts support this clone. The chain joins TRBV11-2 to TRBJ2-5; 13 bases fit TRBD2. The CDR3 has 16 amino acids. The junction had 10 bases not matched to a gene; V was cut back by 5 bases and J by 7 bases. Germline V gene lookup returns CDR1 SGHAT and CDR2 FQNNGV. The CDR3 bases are TGTGCCAGCAGCGCCTCACTAGCGGGAGGGTTTGCGACCCAGTACTTC. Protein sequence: CASSASLAGGFATQYF.

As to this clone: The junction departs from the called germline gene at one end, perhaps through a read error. The CDR3 nucleotides are TGTGCCAGCTCCCCCGGGACACTCGCGAACACCAGGGAGCTGTTTTTT. It encodes CASSPGTLANTRELFF. The chain uses TRBV18 and TRBJ2-2; TRBD1 is a possible D gene (6 bases). CDR1 and CDR2 from the germline V gene are KGHSH and LQKENI. This CDR3 is built from 16 residues. The full variable domain, its missing parts supplied by reference TRBV18 and TRBJ2-2, is NAGVMQNPRHLVRRRGQEARLRCSPMKGHSHVYWYRQLPEEGLKFMVYLQKENIIDESGMPKERFSAEFPKEGPSILRIQQVVRGDSAAYFCASSPGTLANTRELFFGEGSRLTVL.

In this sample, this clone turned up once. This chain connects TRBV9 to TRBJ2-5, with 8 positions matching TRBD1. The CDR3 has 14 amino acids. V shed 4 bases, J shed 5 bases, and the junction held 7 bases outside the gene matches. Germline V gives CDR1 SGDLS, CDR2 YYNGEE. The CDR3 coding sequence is TGTGCCAGCAGCCTCCAGGGGGCGCGGGAGACCCAGTACTTC. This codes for CASSLQGARETQYF.